The text below deals with one T cell receptor (beta chain). The sample belongs to a study of blood T cells in healthy people across ages. The study recruited healthy Caucasian donors from Russia who were aged about 6 to 95. Next came a second PCR, run for about 7 to 12 cycles, which used a sample-barcoded 5' primer along with a J-beta primer mix. From the 5' RACE reads, TCRdb called clonotypes with MiXCR, one entry per CDR3 protein. The table has roughly 1.4 million distinct CDR3 sequences, approximately 59% seen once. Sample: blood. This receptor was identified in a man aged 18 to 29 in good health.

The CDR3 spells CASSRWTDNQPQHF. CDR3 nucleotides: TGTGCCAGCAGCCGCTGGACAGACAATCAGCCCCAGCATTTT. This chain links TRBV7-2 with TRBJ1-5; D perhaps matches TRBD1 (6 bases). Deletions cut 5 bases from V and 3 bases from J, with 11 bases between. The CDR3 length is 14 residues. The germline CDR1 and CDR2 sequences are SGHTA and FQGNSA.